This is a list of T cell receptor beta chains from one sample in a study of identical twins. TCRdb processed the 5' RACE reads anew with MiXCR; each CDR3 protein has one entry. The data show hundreds of thousands of distinct CDR3 sequences, 5.5% to 6.5% seen once. The sequencing input was naive T cells sorted from blood. The source is a man in his late teens or twenties in good health. CDR3s include the opening cysteine and the closing phenylalanine or tryptophan. D genes are given only for firm matches. Size is stated for part of the rows, as once, few or many counts, or as a class when the clone is expanded.

NA	TRBJ2-3	TRBV10-3	many	TGTGCCATCTACCGGGAGAGCACAGATACGCAGTATTTT	CAIYRESTDTQYF
NA	TRBJ2-5	TRBV18	few	TGTGCCAGCTCACCTTCAGAGCGGAGGGGGCGCGGGGAGACCCAGTACTTC	CASSPSERRGRGETQYF
NA	TRBJ2-7	TRBV5-1	many	TGCGCCAGCAGCTTGGTTGGAGGATTCGAGCAGTACTTC	CASSLVGGFEQYF
NA	TRBJ1-5	TRBV12-3/TRBV12-4	many	TGTGCCAGCAGTTTTGGGCAGCTTAATCAGCCCCAGCATTTT	CASSFGQLNQPQHF
TRBD1	TRBJ2-2	TRBV24-1	many	TGTGCCACCAGTGACCTGGACAGGGCGAGGGCCGGGGAGCTGTTTTTT	CATSDLDRARAGELFF
TRBD2	TRBJ2-3	TRBV15	many	TGTGCCACCAGCAGAGATCCAGCGGGAAGTGGGGATACGCAGTATTTT	CATSRDPAGSGDTQYF
NA	TRBJ2-7	TRBV12-3/TRBV12-4	many	TGTGCCAGCAGACTAGCTTCGAGCTCCTACGAGCAGTACTTC	CASRLASSSYEQYF
NA	TRBJ2-3	TRBV3-1	NA	TGTGCCAGCAGCCACCGGACGCGCACAGATACGCAGTATTTT	CASSHRTRTDTQYF
NA	TRBJ2-4	TRBV20-1	few	TGCAGTGCTAGAGATGGGGAAGCCAAAAACATTCAGTACTTC	CSARDGEAKNIQYF
TRBD2	TRBJ2-3	TRBV5-1	NA	TGCGCCAGCAGCTCCAAAAGCACCGCTAGCGGGGGTAGCACAGATACGCAGTATTTT	CASSSKSTASGGSTDTQYF
NA	TRBJ1-2	TRBV6-5	many	TGTGCCAGCAGGTCCACAACTAACTATGGCTACACCTTC	CASRSTTNYGYTF
TRBD1	TRBJ1-4	TRBV5-1	many	TGCGCCAGCAGCCCTCAGACAGGGTGGGGTAATGAAAAACTGTTTTTT	CASSPQTGWGNEKLFF
TRBD2	TRBJ2-1	TRBV24-1	many	TGTGCCACCAGTGAGGCTAGCGGGAGGTACAATGAGCAGTTCTTC	CATSEASGRYNEQFF
NA	TRBJ2-1	TRBV21-1	many	TGTGCCAGCAGCAAAGTCCCCGTTCACGGCTATTCCTCCAAAGTTGAGCAGTTCTTC	CASSKVPVHGYSSKVEQFF
TRBD2	TRBJ2-1	TRBV7-2	few	TGTGCCAGCAGCCTGGAGGCGGGAGCGGGGAATGAGCAGTTCTTC	CASSLEAGAGNEQFF
NA	TRBJ2-4	TRBV20-1	few	TGCAGTCCGGGTTATCTAGCCAAAAACATTCAGTACTTC	CSPGYLAKNIQYF
TRBD1	TRBJ2-5	TRBV12-3/TRBV12-4	many	TGTGCCAGCAGTCCCCCAGGACAGGGATTTTACCAAGAGACCCAGTACTTC	CASSPPGQGFYQETQYF
TRBD2	TRBJ2-5	TRBV7-2	NA	TGTGCCAGCAGCACTCGGACTAGCGTAATCCGAGAGACCCAGTACTTC	CASSTRTSVIRETQYF
NA	TRBJ2-5	TRBV7-9	NA	TGTGCCAGCAGCTTAGCGCGAGGCTCGTCCCAAGAGACCCAGTACTTC	CASSLARGSSQETQYF
NA	TRBJ2-7	TRBV10-3	many	TGTGCCATCAGCCCGTCCTTTCGGGACACGAGCTCCTACGAGCAGTACTTC	CAISPSFRDTSSYEQYF